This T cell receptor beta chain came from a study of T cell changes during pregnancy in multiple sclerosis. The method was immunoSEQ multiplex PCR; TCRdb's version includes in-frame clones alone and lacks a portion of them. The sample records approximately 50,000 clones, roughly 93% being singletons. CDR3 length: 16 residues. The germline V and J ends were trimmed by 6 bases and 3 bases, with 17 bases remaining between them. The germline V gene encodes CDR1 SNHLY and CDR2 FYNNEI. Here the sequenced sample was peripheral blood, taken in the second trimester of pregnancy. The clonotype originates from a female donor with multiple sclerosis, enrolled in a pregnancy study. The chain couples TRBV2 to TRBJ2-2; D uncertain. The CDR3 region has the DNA TGTGCCAGCAGGCCGACTCCCCGTTTACACACCGGGGAGCTGTTTTTT. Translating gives CASRPTPRLHTGELFF.